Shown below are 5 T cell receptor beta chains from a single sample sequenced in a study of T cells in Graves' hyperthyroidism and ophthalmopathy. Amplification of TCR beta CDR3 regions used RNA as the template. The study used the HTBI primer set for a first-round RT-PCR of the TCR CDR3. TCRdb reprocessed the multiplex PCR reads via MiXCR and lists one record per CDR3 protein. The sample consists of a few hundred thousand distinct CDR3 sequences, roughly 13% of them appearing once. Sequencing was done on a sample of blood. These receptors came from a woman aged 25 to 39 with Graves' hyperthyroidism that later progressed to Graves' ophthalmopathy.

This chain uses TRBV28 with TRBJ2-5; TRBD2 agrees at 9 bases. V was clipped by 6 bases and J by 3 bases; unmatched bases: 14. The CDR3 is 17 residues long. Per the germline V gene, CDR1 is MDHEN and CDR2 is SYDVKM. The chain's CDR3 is CASSPEGSGRSKETQYF. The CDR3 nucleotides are TGTGCCAGCAGCCCCGAAGGGAGCGGGAGGTCCAAAGAGACCCAGTACTTC.

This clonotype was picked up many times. CDR3 DNA: TGTGCCACCAGCAGGCGAGACAGGGGAGGCCAGCCCCAGCATTTT. This encodes CATSRRDRGGQPQHF. The V gene is TRBV15, the J gene TRBJ1-5, with TRBD1 matching over 8 bases. V was pared by 3 bases and J by 7 bases, with 8 bases of the junction left unmatched. Per germline, CDR1 LNHNV and CDR2 YYDKDF (reference sequence). The CDR3 has 15 amino acids.

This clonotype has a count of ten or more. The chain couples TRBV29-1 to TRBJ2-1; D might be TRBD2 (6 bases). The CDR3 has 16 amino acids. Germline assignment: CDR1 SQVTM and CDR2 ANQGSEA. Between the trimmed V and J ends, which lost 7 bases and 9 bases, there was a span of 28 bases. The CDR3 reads CSALPSGEEHFVEQFF. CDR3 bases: TGCAGCGCCCTCCCGTCGGGGGAGGAACATTTTGTTGAGCAGTTCTTC.

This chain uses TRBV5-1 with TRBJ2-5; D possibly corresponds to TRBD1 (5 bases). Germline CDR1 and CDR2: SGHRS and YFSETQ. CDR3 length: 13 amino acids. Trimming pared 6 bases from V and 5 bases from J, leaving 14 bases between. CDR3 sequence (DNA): TGCGCCAGCACATCAGGGTCCCAGGAGACCCAGTACTTC. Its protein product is CASTSGSQETQYF. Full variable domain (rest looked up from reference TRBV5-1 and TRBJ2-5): KAGVTQTPRYLIKTRGQQVTLSCSPISGHRSVSWYQQTPGQGLQFLFEYFSETQRNKGNFPGRFSGRQFSNSRSEMNVSTLELGDSALYLCASTSGSQETQYFGPGTRLLVL.

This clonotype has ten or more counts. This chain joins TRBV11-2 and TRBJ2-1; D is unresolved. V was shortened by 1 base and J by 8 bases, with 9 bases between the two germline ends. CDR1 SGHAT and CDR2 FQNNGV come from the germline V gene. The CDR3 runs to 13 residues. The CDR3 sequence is CASSLVLADEQFF. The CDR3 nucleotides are TGTGCCAGCAGCTTAGTGTTAGCCGATGAGCAGTTCTTC.